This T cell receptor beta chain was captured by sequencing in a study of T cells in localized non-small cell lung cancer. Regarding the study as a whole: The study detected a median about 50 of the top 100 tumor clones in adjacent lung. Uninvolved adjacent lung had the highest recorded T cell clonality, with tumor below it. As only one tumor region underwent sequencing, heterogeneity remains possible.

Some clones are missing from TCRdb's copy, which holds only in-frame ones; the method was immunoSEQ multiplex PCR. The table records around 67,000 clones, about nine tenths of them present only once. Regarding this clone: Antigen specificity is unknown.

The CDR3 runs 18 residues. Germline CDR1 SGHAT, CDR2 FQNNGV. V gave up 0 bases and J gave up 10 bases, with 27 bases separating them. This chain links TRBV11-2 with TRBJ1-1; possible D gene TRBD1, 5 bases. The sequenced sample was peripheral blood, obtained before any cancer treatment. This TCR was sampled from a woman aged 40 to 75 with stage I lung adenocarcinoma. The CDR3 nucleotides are TGTGCCAGCAGCTTAGAAGGGACGGTGGCTCCCCACCTTCGGGGAGCTTTCTTT. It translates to CASSLEGTVAPHLRGAFF.